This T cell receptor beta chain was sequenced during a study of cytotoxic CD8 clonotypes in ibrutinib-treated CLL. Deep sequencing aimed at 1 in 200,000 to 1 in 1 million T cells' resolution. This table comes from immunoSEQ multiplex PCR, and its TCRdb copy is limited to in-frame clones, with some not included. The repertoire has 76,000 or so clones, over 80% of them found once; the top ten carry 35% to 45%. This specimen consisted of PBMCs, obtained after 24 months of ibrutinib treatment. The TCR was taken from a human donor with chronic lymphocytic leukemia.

The DNA of the CDR3 is TGTGCCAGCAGCTACGGACAGGGCACCGGGGAGCTGTTTTTT. This translates into CASSYGQGTGELFF. The chain couples TRBV7-3 to TRBJ2-2; 8 bases fit TRBD1. CDR3 length: 14 residues. With V trimmed by 4 bases and J by 4 bases, 2 bases remained unmatched. The germline V gene has CDR1 SGHTA and CDR2 FQGTGA. Full variable domain (missing parts from reference TRBV7-3 and TRBJ2-2): GAGVSQTPSNKVTEKGKYVELRCDPISGHTALYWYRQSLGQGPEFLIYFQGTGAADDSGLPNDRFFAVRPEGSVSTLKIQRTERGDSAVYLCASSYGQGTGELFFGEGSRLTVL.